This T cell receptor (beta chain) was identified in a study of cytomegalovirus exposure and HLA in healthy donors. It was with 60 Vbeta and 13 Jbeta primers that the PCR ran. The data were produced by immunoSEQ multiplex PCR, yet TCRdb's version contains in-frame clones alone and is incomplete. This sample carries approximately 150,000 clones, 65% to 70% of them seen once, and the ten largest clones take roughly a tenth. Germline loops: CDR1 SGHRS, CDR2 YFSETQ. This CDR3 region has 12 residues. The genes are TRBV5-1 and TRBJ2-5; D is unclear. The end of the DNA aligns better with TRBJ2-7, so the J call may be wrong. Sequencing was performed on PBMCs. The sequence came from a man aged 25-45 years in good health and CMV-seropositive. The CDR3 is CASSSHVYEQYF. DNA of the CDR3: TGCGCCAGCAGCTCCCACGTCTACGAGCAGTACTTC.